The 9 T cell receptor beta chains below were found in one sample sequenced in a study of control samples from healthy donors and cancer patients. TCRdb's copy holds only in-frame clones and misses some; the assay was immunoSEQ multiplex PCR. The table includes around 20,000 clones, 80% to 85% detected once. The sequencing sample was made of PBMCs. Source of these receptors: an older man with head and neck cancer.

The J gene is TRBJ2-7, the V gene TRBV7-2; 9 bases are shared with TRBD2. Trimming cost V 5 bases and J 4 bases; bases outside gene matches: 6. Germline CDR1 SGHTA, CDR2 FQGNSA. The CDR3 loop spans 14 amino acids. This CDR3 is CASSATSGLYEQYF. The CDR3 DNA follows: TGTGCCAGCAGCGCCACTAGCGGGCTATACGAGCAGTACTTC. Filled out from reference TRBV7-2 and TRBJ2-7, the complete variable domain reads GAGVSQSPSNKVTEKGKDVELRCDPISGHTALYWYRQSLGQGLEFLIYFQGNSAPDKSGLPSDRFSAERTGGSVSTLTIQRTQQEDSAVYLCASSATSGLYEQYFGPGTRLTVT.

The chain is built from TRBV7-3 and TRBJ2-1; TRBD2 aligns across 8 bases. In germline, CDR1 is SGHTA, CDR2 FQGTGA. The CDR3 consists of 16 residues. With 1 base clipped from V and 6 bases from J, the junction kept 8 bases outside the gene matches. The CDR3 DNA reads as TGTGCCAGCAGCTTAAACCGGGGGGGCAGTCTCAATGAGCAGTTCTTC. Translating gives CASSLNRGGSLNEQFF.

This chain joins TRBV6-2 or TRBV6-3 and TRBJ2-7, with 9 bases that match TRBD1. This CDR3 has 13 amino acids. Germline loops: CDR1 MNHEY, CDR2 SVGEGT. V lost 6 bases to trimming and J lost 2 bases; unmatched junction nucleotides: 2. The DNA for the CDR3 is TGTGCCAGCAGCAGGACAGGGGCCTACGAGCAGTACTTC. Translated, it gives CASSRTGAYEQYF.

The V and J genes are TRBV27 and TRBJ2-7; D may correspond to TRBD1 or TRBD2 (5 bases each). CDR3 length: 15 residues. Germline assignment: CDR1 MNHEY and CDR2 SMNVEV (reference sequence). Trimming pared 3 bases from V and 0 bases from J, leaving 12 bases between. The CDR3 nucleotides read TGTGCCAGCAGTTTGGTCGGGACGGCCTCCTACGAGCAGTACTTC. It yields the protein CASSLVGTASYEQYF.

This clone has just one count. The rearrangement uses TRBV20-1 and TRBJ2-2; possible D gene TRBD2, 6 bases. Trimming cost V 3 bases and J 1 base, with 12 bases left between them. CDR1 is DFQATT, CDR2 SNEGSKA, per germline (reference sequence). CDR3 length: 15 amino acids. This CDR3 reads CSASTGGGNTGELFF. CDR3 sequence (DNA): TGCAGTGCTAGTACCGGGGGTGGGAACACCGGGGAGCTGTTTTTT.

This clone has just one count. The gene calls are TRBV3-1 (or the pseudogene TRBV3-2) and TRBJ2-1; 14 bases line up with TRBD2. The CDR3 is 17 residues long. CDR1 and CDR2 (germline): LGHDT, YNNKEL (reference sequence). With 5 bases clipped from V and 6 bases from J, the junction kept 9 bases outside the gene matches. The CDR3 DNA reads TGTGCCAGCAGCAGAAGGCTGGGACTAGCGGGGGCCAATGAGCAGTTCTTC. This encodes CASSRRLGLAGANEQFF.

This clone appeared a few times. The chain links TRBV18 to TRBJ2-3; no firm D call. CDR3 size: 12 residues. V lost 6 bases to trimming and J lost 4 bases, with 8 bases between them. The germline V gene has CDR1 KGHSH and CDR2 LQKENI. CDR3 bases: TGTGCCAGCTCCCCTGATCCAGATACGCAGTATTTT. Translating gives CASSPDPDTQYF. The full variable domain, with the rest looked up from reference TRBV18 and TRBJ2-3, is NAGVMQNPRHLVRRRGQEARLRCSPMKGHSHVYWYRQLPEEGLKFMVYLQKENIIDESGMPKERFSAEFPKEGPSILRIQQVVRGDSAAYFCASSPDPDTQYFGPGTRLTVL.

The J gene is TRBJ2-7, the V gene TRBV29-1; D not resolved. The length of the CDR3 is 13 residues. V was trimmed by 7 bases and J by 4 bases, leaving 17 bases between them. CDR1 is SQVTM, CDR2 ANQGSEA, per germline. DNA for the CDR3: TGCAGCGCCCTCTCGTCTAGAGAATACGAGCAGTACTTC. It codes for CSALSSREYEQYF.

This chain links TRBV30 with TRBJ1-6; 7 positions agree with TRBD1. The CDR3 has 14 residues. Germline CDR1 GTSNPN, CDR2 SVGIG (reference sequence). Losses at the gene ends were 5 bases for V and 9 bases for J; bases not matched to a gene: 10. DNA for the CDR3: TGTGCCTGGGCTTGGACAGGTAGCTTTTCACCCCTCCACTTT. It codes for CAWAWTGSFSPLHF.